Each of the 23 T cell receptor beta chains below was sequenced from the same sample in a study of blood T cells in healthy people across ages. Primers used in a second PCR of roughly 6 to 11 cycles were a sample-barcoded 5' primer and a J-beta primer mix. MiXCR, run by TCRdb on the 5' RACE reads, gives a single entry per CDR3 protein. The sample comprises around 1.7 million distinct CDR3 sequences, 28% of which are singletons, and around 7.7% rests with the top ten. The sequenced sample was blood. These receptors were taken from a woman between 25 and 40 years old in good health.

In its sample, this clonotype was seen a few times. The J gene is TRBJ2-7, the V gene TRBV5-6; 7 positions match TRBD1. The CDR3 covers 14 residues. The V segment lost 6 bases and the J segment 0 bases; nucleotides outside the gene matches: 6. Germline V lookup: CDR1 SGHDT, CDR2 YYEEEE. The CDR3 bases are TGTGCCAGCAAAACAGGGGACAGCTCCTACGAGCAGTACTTC. Amino acid sequence: CASKTGDSSYEQYF.

Details on this clonotype: This may come from a read error, since a much larger clone is one base off. The final CDR3 position lacks the conserved phenylalanine or tryptophan, pointing to a likely read error. The genes are TRBV9 and TRBJ2-5; 7 nucleotides match TRBD2. Germline V gene lookup returns CDR1 SGDLS and CDR2 YYNGEE. This CDR3 region has 15 residues. V was clipped by 0 bases and J by 5 bases; unmatched bases: 7. Here the CDR3 DNA reads TGTGCCAGCAGCGTAGCCGGCGGGAGCGGGGAGACCCAGTACCTC. Translating gives CASSVAGGSGETQYL.

This clonotype was picked up many times. The V and J genes are TRBV10-1 and TRBJ2-4; 7 bases map to TRBD1. The DNA matches TRBJ2-7 better at its end, which makes the J call doubtful. Looked up from germline, CDR1 is WNHNN and CDR2 is SYGVQD (reference sequence). The CDR3 runs to 16 residues. The CDR3 loop reads CASSEYGTVPENEQYF. CDR3 DNA sequence: TGCGCCAGCAGTGAGTACGGGACAGTCCCCGAAAACGAGCAGTACTTC.

Note on this clonotype: A much larger clone sits a single nucleotide away, making a read error possible. This sequence joins TRBV4-1 and TRBJ1-5; the D gene is possibly TRBD1 (5 bases). CDR3 length: 14 residues. Germline assignment: CDR1 MGHRA and CDR2 YSYEKL. CDR3 coding DNA: TGCGTCAGCAGCCAAGCGTCAGGGAATCAGCCCCAGCATTTT. This codes for CVSSQASGNQPQHF.

The chain carries TRBV10-1 and TRBJ2-5; D is perhaps TRBD1 (5 bases). Trimming pared 2 bases from V and 0 bases from J, leaving 13 bases between. The CDR3 consists of 16 residues. Germline loops: CDR1 WNHNN, CDR2 SYGVQD (reference sequence). CDR3 region: CASSEGSGMYQETQYF. In nucleotides, the CDR3 is TGCGCCAGCAGTGAGGGTTCAGGGATGTACCAAGAGACCCAGTACTTC.

A word on this clonotype: A much larger clonotype is one base distant, so this may be a read error. The chain has TRBV9 and TRBJ2-1; D may be TRBD1 (5 bases). This CDR3 region has 13 residues. From germline, CDR1 is SGDLS and CDR2 YYNGEE. The CDR3 DNA reads TGTACCAGCAGCGTAGGGGAACTCAATGAGCAGTTCTTC. It translates to CTSSVGELNEQFF.

The chain has TRBV5-1 and TRBJ1-2; no firm D call. Germline CDR1 is SGHRS and CDR2 is YFSETQ. The CDR3 loop spans 13 amino acids. The V end lost 6 bases, the J end lost 2 bases, and 11 bases lay between the germline ends. The CDR3 coding sequence is TGCGCCAGCAAGGCGGAACTGAACTATGGCTACACCTTC. Translated, it gives CASKAELNYGYTF. The variable domain in full, with the rest retrieved from reference TRBV5-1 and TRBJ1-2, is KAGVTQTPRYLIKTRGQQVTLSCSPISGHRSVSWYQQTPGQGLQFLFEYFSETQRNKGNFPGRFSGRQFSNSRSEMNVSTLELGDSALYLCASKAELNYGYTFGSGTRLTVV.

With respect to this clonotype: A much larger clone differs from this one at a single base, so this may be a read error. The V call is TRBV15, the J call TRBJ2-1; D gene uncertain. Germline CDR1 LNHNV, CDR2 YYDKDF (reference sequence). V dropped 0 bases and J dropped 3 bases, with 12 bases sitting between them. The CDR3 covers 16 residues. Here the CDR3 DNA reads TGTGCCACCAGCAGAGATTTGTTGAGGTTCTACAATGAGCAGTTCTTC. Protein sequence: CATSRDLLRFYNEQFF.

V is TRBV27 and J is TRBJ1-2, with D tentatively TRBD1 (6 bases). V was shortened by 2 bases and J by 3 bases, with 13 bases between the two germline ends. The CDR3 runs to 15 residues. From germline, CDR1 is MNHEY and CDR2 SMNVEV (reference sequence). The CDR3 region is CASSLKGGAYYGYTF. DNA for the CDR3: TGTGCCAGCAGTTTAAAGGGGGGCGCGTACTATGGCTACACCTTC.

There are a few counts of this clonotype. The CDR3 DNA reads TGTGCCAGCAAGAAAGGGGGCATCGGAAATCAGCCCCAGCATTTT. Amino acids: CASKKGGIGNQPQHF. The chain employs TRBV28 and TRBJ1-5; 7 nucleotides line up with TRBD1. This CDR3 has 15 residues. The V and J ends lost 7 bases and 4 bases, in that order; junction bases with no gene match: 10. Per the germline V gene, CDR1 is MDHEN and CDR2 is SYDVKM. Complete variable domain (other parts from reference TRBV28 and TRBJ1-5): DVKVTQSSRYLVKRTGEKVFLECVQDMDHENMFWYRQDPGLGLRLIYFSYDVKMKEKGDIPEGYSVSREKKERFSLILESASTNQTSMYLCASKKGGIGNQPQHFGDGTRLSIL.

This clonotype was recorded at least ten times. CDR3 bases: TGTGCCAGCAGCCGACAGGGGCGAACCTACGAGCAGTACTTC. This gives the protein CASSRQGRTYEQYF. The rearrangement uses TRBV6-5 and TRBJ2-7; 8 positions match TRBD1. The length of the CDR3 is 14 residues. The trim removed 6 bases at V and 2 bases at J, leaving 6 bases unmatched. Germline CDR1 is MNHEY and CDR2 is SVGAGI.

V is TRBV5-1 and J is TRBJ1-4; a weak D match, TRBD1 (6 bases). Germline CDR1 and CDR2: SGHRS and YFSETQ. This CDR3 contains 13 residues. V lost 0 bases and J lost 8, with 8 bases in between. This CDR3 reads CASSLDTGEKLFF. Written as DNA, the CDR3 is TGCGCCAGCAGCTTGGATACAGGGGAAAAACTGTTTTTT.

CDR3 bases: TGCGCCAGCAGCGCGGGACAGGCTGGAAACACCATATATTTT. It translates to CASSAGQAGNTIYF. The chain carries TRBV5-1 and TRBJ1-3; 8 positions agree with TRBD1. CDR1 is SGHRS, CDR2 YFSETQ, per germline. V lost 4 bases and J lost 2; bases outside the gene matches: 2. The CDR3 loop spans 14 amino acids.

The chain employs TRBV5-1 and TRBJ2-3; 9 nucleotides match TRBD1. J lost 4 bases, V lost 1 base, and 4 bases had no gene match. From germline, CDR1 is SGHRS and CDR2 YFSETQ. The CDR3 sequence is 15 residues long. CDR3 in amino acids: CASSLWGQGSDTQYF. The CDR3 coding sequence is TGCGCCAGCAGCTTGTGGGGACAGGGTTCAGATACGCAGTATTTT. Supplemented by reference TRBV5-1 and TRBJ2-3, the full variable domain reads KAGVTQTPRYLIKTRGQQVTLSCSPISGHRSVSWYQQTPGQGLQFLFEYFSETQRNKGNFPGRFSGRQFSNSRSEMNVSTLELGDSALYLCASSLWGQGSDTQYFGPGTRLTVL.

This rearrangement joins TRBV5-5 to TRBJ1-2; 10 nucleotides match TRBD1. This CDR3 is 16 amino acids long. V lost 4 bases to trimming and J lost 4 bases; unmatched junction nucleotides: 10. From germline, CDR1 is SGHKS and CDR2 YYEKEE (reference sequence). The CDR3 sequence is CASSPVPGQGTYGYTF. DNA for the CDR3: TGTGCCAGCAGCCCAGTCCCGGGACAGGGGACCTATGGCTACACCTTC. The full variable domain, rest sourced from reference TRBV5-5 and TRBJ1-2, is DAGVTQSPTHLIKTRGQQVTLRCSPISGHKSVSWYQQVLGQGPQFIFQYYEKEERGRGNFPDRFSARQFPNYSSELNVNALLLGDSALYLCASSPVPGQGTYGYTFGSGTRLTVV.

This clonotype was recorded a few times. The chain recombines TRBV11-1 with TRBJ2-7; TRBD2 is a possible D gene (6 bases). This CDR3 comprises 15 residues. V lost 4 bases to trimming and J lost 0 bases, with 13 bases between them. Germline V gives CDR1 SGHAT, CDR2 FQDESV (reference sequence). The DNA of the CDR3 is TGTGCCAGCAGCTATCGGGGGACCCGCTCCTACGAGCAGTACTTC. This translates into CASSYRGTRSYEQYF. Full variable domain (rest looked up from reference TRBV11-1 and TRBJ2-7): EAEVAQSPRYKITEKSQAVAFWCDPISGHATLYWYRQILGQGPELLVQFQDESVVDDSQLPKDRFSAERLKGVDSTLKIQPAELGDSAMYLCASSYRGTRSYEQYFGPGTRLTVT.

At least ten counts were recorded for this clonotype. The rearrangement links TRBV20-1 to TRBJ2-5; a possible D gene is TRBD1 (5 bases). The CDR3 consists of 15 residues. Trimming cost V 0 bases and J 1 base, with 12 bases left between them. Per germline, CDR1 DFQATT and CDR2 SNEGSKA (reference sequence). The CDR3 reads CSARDFSGLQETQYF. CDR3 DNA: TGCAGTGCTAGAGATTTTTCAGGGCTCCAAGAGACCCAGTACTTC.

In its sample, this clonotype was seen a few times. The chain uses TRBV28 and TRBJ2-5; D not resolved. The germline CDR1 and CDR2 sequences are MDHEN and SYDVKM. This CDR3 region has 12 residues. The V end was cut by 6 bases, the J end by 2 bases, with 7 bases between. DNA of the CDR3: TGTGCCAGCAGGGTTGCGCAAGAGACCCAGTACTTC. This gives the protein CASRVAQETQYF.

This clonotype was counted at least ten times. The V and J genes are TRBV12-3 or TRBV12-4 and TRBJ2-7; D is undetermined. Trimming took 2 bases from V and 6 from J, leaving 5 bases between them. The CDR3 extends over 11 amino acids. The CDR3 reads CASSLTGEQYF. CDR3 bases: TGTGCCAGCAGTTTAACGGGCGAGCAGTACTTC.

This sequence joins TRBV5-1 and TRBJ2-3; 10 nucleotides match TRBD2. This CDR3 is built from 15 residues. The ends lost 3 bases at V and 6 bases at J; junction bases unmatched: 7. Germline V gene sequence: CDR1 SGHRS, CDR2 YFSETQ. CDR3 residues: CASSSSGRAWDTQYF. CDR3 DNA: TGCGCCAGCAGCTCGAGCGGGAGGGCCTGGGATACGCAGTATTTT.

Only a few counts were recorded for this clonotype. The V call is TRBV2, the J call TRBJ2-3, with D perhaps matching TRBD2 (6 bases). Germline V gene data show CDR1 as SNHLY and CDR2 as FYNNEI. This CDR3 is 15 amino acids long. V lost 3 bases, J lost 4 bases, and 14 bases lay in between. CDR3: CASSEEAGLADTQYF. CDR3 DNA: TGTGCCAGCAGTGAGGAGGCGGGGTTGGCAGATACGCAGTATTTT.

The chain joins TRBV7-2 to TRBJ2-3; the match to TRBD2 covers 7 bases. Germline trimming cut 4 bases from V and 4 bases from J; bases unmatched to any gene: 5. Germline CDR1 reads SGHTA; CDR2 reads FQGNSA. The CDR3 loop spans 14 amino acids. The CDR3 nucleotides are TGTGCCAGCAGCTCCAGACGGGGGGCAGATACGCAGTATTTT. Encoded protein: CASSSRRGADTQYF.

The chain couples TRBV7-3 to TRBJ1-1; 7 bases line up with TRBD1. The V and J ends lost 5 bases and 2 bases, in that order; junction bases with no gene match: 8. The V gene's germline CDR1 is SGHTA and CDR2 FQGTGA. The CDR3 runs to 15 residues. The CDR3 nucleotides are TGTGCCAGCAGCAAAGACAGGGCCCCTAACACTGAAGCTTTCTTT. Translated, it gives CASSKDRAPNTEAFF.